The subject of this entry is one T cell receptor (beta chain). CDR3 length: 17 amino acids. The V segment lost 1 base and the J segment 1 base; nucleotides outside the gene matches: 8. Germline CDR1 reads KGHDR; CDR2 reads SFDVKD. The entry originates in a study of control samples from healthy donors and cancer patients. Assay: immunoSEQ multiplex PCR; the TCRdb copy retains only in-frame clones and omits some. The table records more than 95,000 clones, about 93% of them present only once. Specimen: blood. This receptor was obtained from a man aged 25 to 40 in good health. V is TRBV24-1 and J is TRBJ2-5; 7 bases agree with TRBD2. CDR3 amino acids: CATSDFGGGPSQETQYF. CDR3 nucleotides: TGTGCCACCAGTGATTTTGGCGGGGGACCATCCCAAGAGACCCAGTACTTC.